This T cell receptor beta chain was sequenced in a study of T-cell reconstitution after alpha-beta-depleted transplantation in children. V was pared by 2 bases and J by 0 bases, with 6 bases between. Germline-derived CDR1 and CDR2 are SGHRS and YFSETQ. CDR3 length: 14 amino acids. This clonotype was seen at least ten times. As yet, its antigen is unknown. A TCRbeta library incorporating unique molecular identifiers was prepared. From the PCR reads, TCRdb called clonotypes with MiXCR, one entry per CDR3 protein. This repertoire shows around 130,000 distinct CDR3 sequences, about 9.5% found once; its top ten account for approximately 25%. Regarding the study as a whole: Several hundred expanded graft clones reportedly gave rise to the alpha-beta T cells present about two months after transplant. The study traced high day-60 TCRbeta diversity in some patients to surviving recipient T cells and thymic progenitors. One year post-transplant, T-cell counts and diversity were largely derived from T cells produced anew.

The sequencing used PBMCs, mostly from graft donor cells, collected 180 days after TCRalphabeta/CD19-depleted stem cell transplant. The gene calls are TRBV5-1 and TRBJ1-3; D not resolved. The TCR was taken from a girl under three years old who had a stem cell transplant for combined immunodeficiency, so the T cells may come from the graft donor. In DNA form, the CDR3 reads TGCGCCAGCAGCTTCGGGGTCTCTGGAAACACCATATATTTT. Amino acid sequence: CASSFGVSGNTIYF. The full variable domain, with the rest looked up from reference TRBV5-1 and TRBJ1-3, is KAGVTQTPRYLIKTRGQQVTLSCSPISGHRSVSWYQQTPGQGLQFLFEYFSETQRNKGNFPGRFSGRQFSNSRSEMNVSTLELGDSALYLCASSFGVSGNTIYFGEGSWLTVV.